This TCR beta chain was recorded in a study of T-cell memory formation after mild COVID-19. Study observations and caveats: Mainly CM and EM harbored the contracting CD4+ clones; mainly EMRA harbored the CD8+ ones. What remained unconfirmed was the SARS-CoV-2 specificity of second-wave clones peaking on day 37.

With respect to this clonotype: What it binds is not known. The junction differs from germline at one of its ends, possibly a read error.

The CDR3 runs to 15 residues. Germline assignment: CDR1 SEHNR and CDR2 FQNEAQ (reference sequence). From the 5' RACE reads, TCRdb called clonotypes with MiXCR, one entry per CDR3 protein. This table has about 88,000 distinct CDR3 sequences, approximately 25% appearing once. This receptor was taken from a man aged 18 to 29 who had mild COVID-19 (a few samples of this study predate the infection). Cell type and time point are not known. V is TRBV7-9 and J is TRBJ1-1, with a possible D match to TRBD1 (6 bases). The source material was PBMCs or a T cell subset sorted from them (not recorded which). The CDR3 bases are TGTGCCAGCAGGGCTATTAGGACAGCAAACACTGAAGCTTTCTTC. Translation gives CASRAIRTANTEAFF.